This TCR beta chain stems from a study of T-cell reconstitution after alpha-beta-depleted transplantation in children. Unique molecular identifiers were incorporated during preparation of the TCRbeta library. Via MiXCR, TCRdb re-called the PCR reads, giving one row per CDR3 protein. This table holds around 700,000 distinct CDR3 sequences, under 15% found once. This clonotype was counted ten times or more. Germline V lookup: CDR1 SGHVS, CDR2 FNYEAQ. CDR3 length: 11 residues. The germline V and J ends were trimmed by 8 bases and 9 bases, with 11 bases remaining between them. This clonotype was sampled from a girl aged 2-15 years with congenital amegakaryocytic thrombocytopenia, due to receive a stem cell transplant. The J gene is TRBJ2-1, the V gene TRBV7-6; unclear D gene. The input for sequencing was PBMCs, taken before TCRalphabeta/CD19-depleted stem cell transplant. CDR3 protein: CASGYWGEQFF. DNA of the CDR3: TGTGCCAGCGGCTATTGGGGTGAGCAGTTCTTC.